The 28 T cell receptor beta chains below all came from one sample that was sequenced in a study of T cell repertoires and Cas9 in healthy adults. Method: immunoSEQ multiplex PCR; TCRdb's copy keeps in-frame clones and lacks some. The sample has 1,200 to 1,500 clones; around 81% are singletons. The sequenced sample consisted of SpCas9-reactive Tregs (CD4+, CD25+, CD127-, CD137+, CD154-) from PBMCs; culture status not recorded. These receptors came from a human donor in good health.

The chain recombines TRBV9 with TRBJ2-1; D uncertain. V was clipped by 3 bases and J by 9 bases, with 7 bases between them. CDR1 is SGDLS and CDR2 is YYNGEE in the germline V gene. The CDR3 is made up of 11 amino acids. CDR3 in DNA: TGTGCCAGCAGCGGAACCATTGAGCAGTTCTTC. Translation gives CASSGTIEQFF.

The chain employs TRBV18 and TRBJ1-2; D is undetermined. With 3 bases removed from V and 2 bases from J, the gap between germline ends came to 10 bases. Germline V gene lookup returns CDR1 KGHSH and CDR2 LQKENI. The CDR3 totals 14 residues. In DNA, the CDR3 is TGTGCCAGCTCACCGAGCCAGGACAACTATGGCTACACCTTC. It specifies CASSPSQDNYGYTF.

The chain joins TRBV15 to TRBJ2-1, with a possible D match to TRBD2 (5 bases). The CDR3 has 15 residues. Germline V gene lookup returns CDR1 LNHNV and CDR2 YYDKDF (reference sequence). With 1 base removed from V and 5 bases from J, the gap between germline ends came to 12 bases. The CDR3 DNA reads as TGTGCCACCAGCAGAGTAACTAGTGCCCACAATGAGCAGTTCTTC. This encodes CATSRVTSAHNEQFF.

The chain is built from TRBV30 and TRBJ1-4; the D gene is possibly TRBD1 (6 bases). The germline V and J ends were trimmed by 6 bases and 3 bases, with 14 bases remaining between them. This CDR3 contains 14 residues. Per germline, CDR1 GTSNPN and CDR2 SVGIG (reference sequence). The CDR3 bases are TGTGCCTGCCTACTCAGGGGTTCTAATGAAAAACTGTTTTTT. It is translated as CACLLRGSNEKLFF.

The J gene is TRBJ2-5, the V gene TRBV27; 9 nucleotides line up with TRBD1. V lost 4 bases, J lost 4 bases, and 4 bases stayed unmatched. CDR3 length equals 14 residues. Germline CDR1 MNHEY, CDR2 SMNVEV (reference sequence). The CDR3 here is CASSWTGVRETQYF. The CDR3, as DNA: TGTGCCAGCAGTTGGACAGGGGTTCGAGAGACCCAGTACTTC.

This chain uses TRBV7-9 with TRBJ1-2; 9 positions agree with TRBD1. Germline CDR1 reads SEHNR; CDR2 reads FQNEAQ (reference sequence). The ends lost 2 bases at V and 9 bases at J; junction bases unmatched: 7. The CDR3 contains 14 residues. CDR3 sequence (DNA): TGTGCCAGCAGCTTAACCACGACAGGGGGTAGCTACACCTTC. Protein sequence: CASSLTTTGGSYTF.

The chain carries TRBV7-2 and TRBJ1-2; D unresolved. The CDR3 consists of 12 residues. Germline V gives CDR1 SGHTA, CDR2 FQGNSA. Deletions cut 0 bases from V and 4 bases from J, with 3 bases between. The CDR3 loop reads CASSLASYGYTF. CDR3 bases: TGTGCCAGCAGCTTAGCGTCCTATGGCTACACCTTC.

This clone was counted a few times. The chain couples TRBV9 to TRBJ2-1; 8 bases fit TRBD1. This CDR3 has 14 amino acids. The V gene's germline CDR1 is SGDLS and CDR2 YYNGEE. The ends lost 3 bases at V and 3 bases at J; junction bases unmatched: 2. CDR3 nucleotide sequence: TGTGCCAGCAGCGGCACAGGGGGCTACAATGAGCAGTTCTTC. Amino acids: CASSGTGGYNEQFF.

The chain uses TRBV10-3 and TRBJ2-1; the match to TRBD2 covers 9 bases. CDR1 and CDR2 (germline): ENHRY, SYGVKD. The J segment lost 2 bases and the V segment lost 2 bases, leaving 4 bases of the junction unmatched. This CDR3 has 16 residues. The CDR3 loop is CAISEDASGTYNEQFF. CDR3 bases: TGTGCCATCAGTGAGGACGCTAGCGGGACCTACAATGAGCAGTTCTTC.

V and J are TRBV10-3 and TRBJ1-5; D might be TRBD1 (5 bases). The CDR3 extends over 13 amino acids. V shed 6 bases and J shed 1 base, with 7 bases lying between them. Germline V CDR1 and CDR2: ENHRY, SYGVKD. CDR3 DNA sequence: TGTGCCATCAGGGGGGTGAGCAATCAGCCCCAGCATTTT. This gives the protein CAIRGVSNQPQHF.

J is TRBJ2-5 and V is TRBV30; D ambiguous. CDR1 is GTSNPN, CDR2 SVGIG, per germline (reference sequence). V was cut by 4 bases and J by 5 bases, with 11 bases left in between. The CDR3 extends over 12 amino acids. CDR3 protein: CAWKRSLETQYF. In DNA form, the CDR3 reads TGTGCCTGGAAACGGTCTCTGGAGACCCAGTACTTC.

The J gene is TRBJ2-7, the V gene TRBV7-2; D not resolved. The V end lost 3 bases, the J end lost 2 bases, and 5 bases lay between the germline ends. There are 12 residues in the CDR3. Germline V gives CDR1 SGHTA, CDR2 FQGNSA. The CDR3 nucleotides are TGTGCCAGCAGCTTGAATCCCTACGAGCAGTACTTC. Residues: CASSLNPYEQYF.

The chain employs TRBV11-3 and TRBJ2-2; no firm D call. The V and J ends lost 1 base and 5 bases respectively, with 5 bases between them. The length of the CDR3 is 13 residues. The germline V gene has CDR1 SGHNT and CDR2 YENEEA. The DNA of the CDR3 is TGTGCCAGCAGCTTAGTTAGAACCGGGGAGCTGTTTTTT. Its protein product is CASSLVRTGELFF.

This chain links TRBV7-8 with TRBJ1-4; tentative D call: TRBD1 (6 bases). V was clipped by 4 bases and J by 4 bases, with 16 bases between them. Germline CDR1 SGHVS, CDR2 FQNEAQ. The CDR3 consists of 16 residues. CDR3 amino acids: CASSSTMRGVNEKLFF. The CDR3 DNA is TGTGCCAGCAGCTCTACTATGAGGGGGGTTAATGAAAAACTGTTTTTT.

The sample holds a few counts of this clone. The rearrangement links TRBV7-6 to TRBJ2-1; D is perhaps TRBD2 (6 bases). The CDR3 has 17 amino acids. The germline V gene has CDR1 SGHVS and CDR2 FNYEAQ. Trimming took off 1 base at V and 5 bases at J, with 18 bases between the two ends. CDR3 bases: TGTGCCAGCAGCTTAGTAGCTCCAGCGGGTTACCACAATGAGCAGTTCTTC. This codes for CASSLVAPAGYHNEQFF.

The chain couples TRBV6-6 to TRBJ2-5, with unresolved D. V shed 0 bases and J shed 2 bases, with 13 bases lying between them. CDR1 is MNHNY, CDR2 SVGAGI, per germline (reference sequence). The CDR3 is 16 amino acids. CDR3 coding DNA: TGTGCCAGCAGTTACTCGAAGCGAGGTGTTCAAGAGACCCAGTACTTC. Protein: CASSYSKRGVQETQYF.

The gene calls are TRBV18 and TRBJ2-5; D unresolved. Trimming removed 2 bases at V and 5 bases at J, with 6 bases between. Germline V gene sequence: CDR1 KGHSH, CDR2 LQKENI. The CDR3 consists of 12 residues. CDR3 coding DNA: TGTGCCAGCTCACCAGGAAGGGAGACCCAGTACTTC. Translation gives CASSPGRETQYF. The full variable domain, in which reference TRBV18 and TRBJ2-5 provide the parts outside the CDR3, is NAGVMQNPRHLVRRRGQEARLRCSPMKGHSHVYWYRQLPEEGLKFMVYLQKENIIDESGMPKERFSAEFPKEGPSILRIQQVVRGDSAAYFCASSPGRETQYFGPGTRLLVL.

The rearrangement uses TRBV11-3 and TRBJ2-4; the match to TRBD2 covers 7 bases. The germline gives CDR1 SGHNT, CDR2 YENEEA. This CDR3 is 17 amino acids long. Trimming at V came to 2 bases and at J to 1 base, leaving 8 bases not matched to a gene. The CDR3 loop is CASSLLGGSGAKNIQYF. The CDR3 region has the DNA TGTGCCAGCAGCTTACTGGGCGGGAGTGGTGCCAAAAACATTCAGTACTTC. The full variable domain, rest sourced from reference TRBV11-3 and TRBJ2-4, is EAGVVQSPRYKIIEKKQPVAFWCNPISGHNTLYWYLQNLGQGPELLIRYENEEAVDDSQLPKDRFSAERLKGVDSTLKIQPAELGDSAVYLCASSLLGGSGAKNIQYFGAGTRLSVL.

CDR3 amino acids: CASSVGQNTGELFF. In DNA, the CDR3 is TGTGCCAGCAGCGTAGGGCAGAACACCGGGGAGCTGTTTTTT. This chain joins TRBV9 and TRBJ2-2; D unclear. Germline V gene sequence: CDR1 SGDLS, CDR2 YYNGEE. Trimming removed 0 bases from V and 1 base from J, with 4 bases in between. The CDR3 covers 14 residues.

The CDR3 region is CASSDGGGTDTQYF. Here the CDR3 DNA reads TGTGCCAGCAGTGACGGCGGAGGCACAGATACGCAGTATTTT. This chain uses TRBV2 with TRBJ2-3; D not resolved. Germline V gene sequence: CDR1 SNHLY, CDR2 FYNNEI. CDR3 length: 14 amino acids. V lost 3 bases to trimming and J lost 1 base, with 8 bases between them.

This chain joins TRBV18 and TRBJ1-5; 10 bases agree with TRBD1. Unmatched junction bases numbered 1, after V lost 2 bases and J lost 3 bases. The germline V gene encodes CDR1 KGHSH and CDR2 LQKENI. This CDR3 is built from 15 residues. CDR3 sequence reads: CASSPGTGDNQPQHF. CDR3 coding DNA: TGTGCCAGCTCACCAGGGACAGGGGACAATCAGCCCCAGCATTTT. Full variable domain (rest looked up from reference TRBV18 and TRBJ1-5): NAGVMQNPRHLVRRRGQEARLRCSPMKGHSHVYWYRQLPEEGLKFMVYLQKENIIDESGMPKERFSAEFPKEGPSILRIQQVVRGDSAAYFCASSPGTGDNQPQHFGDGTRLSIL.

CDR3: CASSVLSSSSGANVLTF. CDR3 bases: TGTGCCAGCAGCGTCTTAAGTTCCTCCTCTGGGGCCAACGTCCTGACTTTC. The V call is TRBV9, the J call TRBJ2-6; D is undetermined. V lost 2 bases and J lost 0, with 12 bases in between. Per the germline V gene, CDR1 is SGDLS and CDR2 is YYNGEE. This CDR3 contains 17 residues.

V and J are TRBV19 and TRBJ1-1; D is possibly TRBD1 (6 bases). V was shortened by 5 bases and J by 4 bases, with 11 bases between the two germline ends. CDR3 length: 13 amino acids. CDR1 and CDR2 from the germline V gene are LNHDA and SQIVND (reference sequence). The CDR3 coding sequence is TGTGCCAGTAGTGACAGGCTATTCACTGAAGCTTTCTTT. Translated, it gives CASSDRLFTEAFF.

This clone was found a few times. This chain joins TRBV5-4 and TRBJ1-1; 10 nucleotides agree with TRBD1. Germline CDR1 and CDR2: SGHNT and YYREEE (reference sequence). The CDR3 totals 15 residues. V lost 4 bases, J lost 1 base, and 4 bases stayed unmatched. CDR3: CASSPGQGKNTEAFF. The CDR3 DNA is TGTGCCAGCAGCCCGGGACAGGGGAAGAACACTGAAGCTTTCTTT.

In its sample, this clone was seen once. The chain is built from TRBV28 and TRBJ2-7, with 7 bases identical to TRBD2. With 5 bases clipped from V and 1 base from J, the junction kept 17 bases outside the gene matches. Germline CDR1 and CDR2: MDHEN and SYDVKM. The CDR3 runs 18 residues. CDR3 in amino acids: CASSTSLAGVLLSYEQYV. The CDR3 DNA sequence: TGTGCCAGCAGTACCTCCTTGGCGGGAGTACTACTTTCCTACGAGCAGTACGTC.

A few counts support this clone. J is TRBJ2-7 and V is TRBV5-1; D ambiguous. Trimming shortened V by 4 bases and J by 0 bases, and 11 bases separated the two germline ends. The CDR3 covers 14 residues. Germline CDR1 reads SGHRS; CDR2 reads YFSETQ. CDR3 nucleotide sequence: TGCGCCAGCAGCCTGACAACACCCTCCTACGAGCAGTACTTC. This translates into CASSLTTPSYEQYF. The variable domain in full, completed from reference TRBV5-1 and TRBJ2-7, reads KAGVTQTPRYLIKTRGQQVTLSCSPISGHRSVSWYQQTPGQGLQFLFEYFSETQRNKGNFPGRFSGRQFSNSRSEMNVSTLELGDSALYLCASSLTTPSYEQYFGPGTRLTVT.

This clone has a handful of counts. The chain joins TRBV7-2 to TRBJ2-7; 10 bases are shared with TRBD2. Germline assignment: CDR1 SGHTA and CDR2 FQGNSA. The CDR3 runs to 16 residues. Trimming cost V 2 bases and J 6 bases; bases outside gene matches: 10. The CDR3 region has the DNA TGTGCCAGCAGCTTACGCTTTGGACTAGCGGCGACCGAGCAGTACTTC. Protein: CASSLRFGLAATEQYF.

The chain combines TRBV7-2 with TRBJ2-7, with TRBD2 matching over 7 bases. CDR1 and CDR2 from the germline V gene are SGHTA and FQGNSA. V shed 9 bases, J shed 6 bases, and the junction held 14 bases outside the gene matches. The CDR3 is 14 amino acids. Here the CDR3 reads CASSYRQRGPEQYF. CDR3 bases: TGTGCCAGTTCGTACCGGCAGCGGGGTCCCGAGCAGTACTTC.